This is a list of T cell receptor beta chains from one sample in a study of shared clonotypes between healthy human individuals. Sequenced by immunoSEQ multiplex PCR; TCRdb stores in-frame clones only, minus some. The profile covers about 2.2 million clones, with 80% to 95% appearing a single time and about 1.7% taken by the ten largest. Sequencing used naive CD8+ T cells from PBMCs. These receptors were collected from a man between 18 and 35 years old in good health. Some clones in this sample may be carry-over from other donors' samples. Both conserved end residues are part of each CDR3. D genes are given only for firm matches. Size values are once, few and many counts, or a class for expanded clones, and some rows have none.

v_call	clone_size	j_call	d_call	cdr3_length	cdr3_aa	cdr3_nt
TRBV7-3	-	TRBJ2-7	-	18	CASSPPSVPHGAAYEQYF	TGTGCCAGCAGCCCCCCCTCAGTCCCGCACGGGGCGGCCTACGAGCAGTACTTC
TRBV27	-	TRBJ2-3	-	14	CASSFIGSGDTQYF	TGTGCCAGCAGTTTTATCGGGAGCGGGGATACGCAGTATTTT
TRBV7-9	few	TRBJ2-3	-	14	CASRTGPRGDTQYF	TGTGCCAGCAGGACGGGCCCCCGAGGAGATACGCAGTATTTT
TRBV19	-	TRBJ2-1	TRBD1	13	CAIGQGAWNEQFF	TGTGCCATTGGACAGGGGGCGTGGAATGAGCAGTTCTTC
TRBV7-9	once	TRBJ2-1	-	15	CASSPHENSYNEQFF	TGTGCCAGCAGCCCCCACGAGAACAGCTACAATGAGCAGTTCTTC
TRBV4-3	-	TRBJ2-7	-	15	CASSQEWGDNYEQYF	TGCGCCAGCAGCCAAGAATGGGGGGACAACTACGAGCAGTACTTC
TRBV5-4	few	TRBJ1-1	-	13	CASSLGRNTEAFF	TGTGCCAGCAGCTTGGGTCGCAACACTGAAGCTTTCTTT
TRBV14	once	TRBJ2-3	-	16	CASSQDHRGITDTQYF	TGTGCCAGCAGCCAAGATCATCGGGGAATTACAGATACGCAGTATTTT
TRBV29-1	-	TRBJ1-1	-	13	CSGLGRANTEAFF	TGCAGCGGCCTCGGGAGGGCGAACACTGAAGCTTTCTTT
TRBV27	-	TRBJ2-2	TRBD1	17	CASSSPPGGPNTGELFF	TGTGCCAGCAGTTCGCCCCCAGGGGGCCCGAACACCGGGGAGCTGTTTTTT
TRBV9	-	TRBJ2-7	-	15	CASSPSGGRSYEQYF	TGTGCCAGCAGCCCCTCCGGAGGGCGCTCCTACGAGCAGTACTTC
TRBV27	-	TRBJ2-7	-	14	CASSNSPARYEQYF	TGTGCCAGCAGTAACTCCCCGGCCCGCTACGAGCAGTACTTC
TRBV27	-	TRBJ2-2	-	18	CASTPISRLVGGTGELFF	TGTGCCAGCACTCCAATTTCGAGACTAGTAGGTGGTACCGGGGAGCTGTTTTTT
TRBV4-1	-	TRBJ2-7	-	14	CASSQDGGTYEQYF	TGCGCCAGCAGCCAAGACGGGGGAACCTACGAGCAGTACTTC
TRBV7-9	-	TRBJ1-4	-	14	CASSREYRNEKLFF	TGTGCCAGCAGCAGGGAGTACCGGAATGAAAAACTGTTTTTT
TRBV9	-	TRBJ1-2	-	13	CASSVGGIYGYTF	TGTGCCAGCAGCGTAGGCGGGATTTATGGCTACACCTTC
TRBV7-9	-	TRBJ2-1	-	15	CASSLEATTGDEQFF	TGTGCCAGCAGCTTAGAGGCCACTACGGGTGATGAGCAGTTCTTC
TRBV28	-	TRBJ2-7	-	14	CASSLFAGDYEQYF	TGTGCCAGCAGTTTATTCGCAGGGGACTACGAGCAGTACTTC
TRBV4-3	-	TRBJ2-5	-	16	CASSQAADNPSRAQYF	TGCGCCAGCAGCCAAGCGGCAGACAATCCCTCCAGGGCCCAGTACTTC
TRBV19	-	TRBJ2-1	-	14	CASSSRYGSNEQFF	TGTGCCAGTAGTAGCCGATATGGTTCCAATGAGCAGTTCTTC
TRBV9	-	TRBJ2-1	TRBD2	13	CASGLAGYNEQFF	TGTGCCAGCGGACTAGCGGGGTACAATGAGCAGTTCTTC
TRBV6-5	-	TRBJ2-7	-	16	CASSYSGGTRSYEQYF	TGTGCCAGCAGTTACTCGGGTGGCACCCGCTCCTACGAGCAGTACTTC
TRBV6-1	-	TRBJ2-7	-	14	CASSEYGARYEQYF	TGTGCCAGCAGTGAGTACGGGGCCCGCTACGAGCAGTACTTC
TRBV13	-	TRBJ1-1	-	15	CASSFPGGPGTEAFF	TGTGCCAGCAGCTTCCCTGGGGGACCCGGGACTGAAGCTTTCTTT
TRBV7-9	once	TRBJ2-7	TRBD2	15	CASSLPASGEYEQYF	TGTGCCAGCAGCTTACCGGCTAGCGGGGAGTACGAGCAGTACTTC
TRBV20-1	-	TRBJ1-1	-	10	CSAVLTEAFF	TGCAGTGCAGTTCTCACTGAAGCTTTCTTT
TRBV27	-	TRBJ1-4	-	15	CASSLQTASNEKLFF	TGTGCCAGCAGTCTACAGACGGCTTCTAATGAAAAACTGTTTTTT
TRBV6-5	-	TRBJ1-1	-	14	CASTPNRGHTEAFF	TGTGCCAGCACTCCAAACCGGGGGCACACTGAAGCTTTCTTT
TRBV11-3	-	TRBJ2-5	TRBD1	15	CASSRTGGTQETQYF	TGTGCCAGCAGTAGGACAGGAGGTACCCAAGAGACCCAGTACTTC
TRBV11-2	once	TRBJ2-1	TRBD1	14	CASSTRTGLEEQFF	TGTGCCAGCAGCACGCGGACAGGGTTGGAGGAGCAGTTCTTC
TRBV6-5	-	TRBJ2-5	-	15	CASSYSSGTGETQYF	TGTGCCAGCAGTTACTCCAGTGGGACTGGGGAGACCCAGTACTTC
TRBV9	-	TRBJ1-2	TRBD1	16	CASSLTTTGEDYGYTF	TGTGCCAGCAGCCTAACCACGACAGGGGAAGACTATGGCTACACCTTC
TRBV2	-	TRBJ2-3	TRBD2	18	CASSEARSGRALRDTQYF	TGTGCCAGCAGTGAAGCGCGGAGCGGGAGGGCCCTCCGGGATACGCAGTATTTT
TRBV28	once	TRBJ1-5	TRBD1	14	CASSLWTGNQPQHF	TGTGCCAGCAGTTTATGGACAGGGAATCAGCCCCAGCATTTT
TRBV7-2	few	TRBJ2-4	TRBD2	14	CASSARLAGHIQYF	TGTGCCAGCAGCGCCCGACTAGCGGGACACATTCAGTACTTC
TRBV7-9	few	TRBJ1-1	TRBD1	16	CASSLVKTGRNTEAFF	TGTGCCAGCAGCTTAGTGAAGACAGGGCGGAACACTGAAGCTTTCTTT
TRBV11-2	-	TRBJ2-2	-	14	CASHWTENTGELFF	TGTGCCAGCCATTGGACGGAGAACACCGGGGAGCTGTTTTTT
TRBV7-3	-	TRBJ2-1	-	13	CASSLRYDNEQFF	TGTGCCAGCAGCTTACGGTACGACAATGAGCAGTTCTTC
TRBV15	once	TRBJ2-3	TRBD2	16	CATSRGTSVGTDTQYF	TGTGCCACCAGCAGAGGTACTAGCGTGGGCACAGATACGCAGTATTTT
TRBV2	-	TRBJ2-1	-	15	CASSEVALDSNEQFF	TGTGCCAGCAGTGAAGTCGCGTTGGACAGCAATGAGCAGTTCTTC
TRBV30	-	TRBJ2-2	-	14	CAWYYPGGPGELFF	TGTGCCTGGTACTACCCTGGGGGTCCCGGGGAGCTGTTTTTT
TRBV27	-	TRBJ1-5	-	15	CASSFIGGSNQPQHF	TGTGCCAGCAGTTTTATCGGGGGTAGCAATCAGCCCCAGCATTTT
TRBV11-3	-	TRBJ2-1	-	15	CASSLDVGMNNEQFF	TGTGCCAGCAGCTTAGATGTAGGGATGAACAATGAGCAGTTCTTC
TRBV9	once	TRBJ2-7	TRBD1	13	CASSDRGSYEQYF	TGTGCCAGCAGTGACAGGGGGTCCTACGAGCAGTACTTC
TRBV9	-	TRBJ1-2	-	15	CASSVEPSGRYGYTF	TGTGCCAGCAGCGTAGAACCCAGCGGACGCTATGGCTACACCTTC
TRBV4-1	-	TRBJ2-5	-	15	CASSQRTSFKETQYF	TGCGCCAGCAGCCAGCGCACTAGCTTCAAAGAGACCCAGTACTTC
TRBV6-1	-	TRBJ2-1	-	14	CASSDRRSGGEQFF	TGTGCCAGCAGTGATCGGCGGTCCGGGGGTGAGCAGTTCTTC
TRBV27	-	TRBJ2-7	TRBD1	18	CASSWPRTGVPATYEQYF	TGTGCCAGCAGTTGGCCCCGGACAGGGGTCCCTGCAACCTACGAGCAGTACTTC
TRBV19	once	TRBJ2-2	-	14	CASSALPDTGELFF	TGTGCCAGTAGTGCTCTACCGGACACCGGGGAGCTGTTTTTT
TRBV6-1	-	TRBJ2-1	TRBD2	14	CASSESPGGNEQFF	TGTGCCAGCAGTGAAAGTCCGGGAGGCAATGAGCAGTTCTTC
TRBV7-8	-	TRBJ2-5	TRBD1	15	CASSPGTGPAETQYF	TGTGCCAGCAGCCCGGGGACAGGTCCGGCCGAGACCCAGTACTTC